A single sample gave rise to the 9 T cell receptor beta chains below, sequenced in a study of blood T cell repertoires in COVID-19. The assay was immunoSEQ multiplex PCR, and TCRdb's table has in-frame clones only and misses some. The sample shows 100,000 or so clones, approximately 86% of them seen only once. Sequenced sample: peripheral blood. The receptors were sampled from a man in his fifties or sixties with acute or convalescent COVID-19.

This chain joins TRBV19 and TRBJ1-6; 9 bases line up with TRBD1. Germline CDR1 LNHDA, CDR2 SQIVND (reference sequence). The ends lost 3 bases at V and 8 bases at J; junction bases unmatched: 8. The CDR3 is 16 amino acids. The CDR3 coding sequence is TGTGCCAGTAGTATCCCCCAGACAGGGGGTTATTCACCCCTCCACTTT. Translated: CASSIPQTGGYSPLHF.

The V call is TRBV5-1, the J call TRBJ2-2; D is possibly TRBD2 (5 bases). Trimming left V 0 bases short and J 6 bases short, with 12 bases between. Germline CDR1 reads SGHRS; CDR2 reads YFSETQ. CDR3 length: 15 amino acids. The CDR3, as DNA: TGCGCCAGCAGCTTGGCCCTAGCCTTAGCCGGGGAGCTGTTTTTT. Encoded protein: CASSLALALAGELFF.

The chain couples TRBV10-2 to TRBJ1-3; D gene ambiguous. V lost 10 bases and J lost 2, with 9 bases in between. CDR1 is WSHSY and CDR2 is SAAADI in the germline V gene. This CDR3 spans 12 amino acids. This CDR3 is CATSTTGNTIYF. In DNA, the CDR3 is TGCGCCACCTCGACTACTGGAAACACCATATATTTT.

The genes are TRBV6-5 and TRBJ1-5; perhaps TRBD1 as D (6 bases). Germline CDR1 MNHEY, CDR2 SVGAGI. This CDR3 has 14 amino acids. V gave up 7 bases and J gave up 4 bases, with 14 bases separating them. The CDR3 nucleotides read TGTGCCAGCACCATGACAGGTCCAAATCAGCCCCAGCATTTT. Translating gives CASTMTGPNQPQHF.

This clone was seen a few times. The chain couples TRBV5-5 to TRBJ1-1, with 8 nucleotides matching TRBD1. The trim removed 3 bases at V and 5 bases at J, leaving 3 bases unmatched. The CDR3 is 13 residues long. CDR1 is SGHKS and CDR2 is YYEKEE in the germline V gene (reference sequence). CDR3 sequence reads: CASSWGQVTEAFF. CDR3 DNA: TGTGCCAGCAGCTGGGGACAGGTAACTGAAGCTTTCTTT.

The chain employs TRBV10-3 and TRBJ1-5, with D possibly being TRBD1 (5 bases). The CDR3 loop spans 16 amino acids. Germline V gives CDR1 ENHRY, CDR2 SYGVKD. V lost 2 bases and J 6 bases, leaving 17 bases between the germline ends. CDR3 nucleotides: TGTGCCATCAGTGAGGATGGGGGGGATTATGGTCAGCCCCAGCATTTT. It encodes CAISEDGGDYGQPQHF.

This clone was seen only a few times. V is TRBV5-6 and J is TRBJ1-2; D remains ambiguous. The length of the CDR3 is 13 residues. With 5 bases removed from V and 6 bases from J, the gap between germline ends came to 14 bases. The germline V gene encodes CDR1 SGHDT and CDR2 YYEEEE. The CDR3 loop is CASREGGLDGYTF. The CDR3, as DNA: TGTGCCAGCAGGGAGGGAGGGCTGGATGGCTACACCTTC.

The chain combines TRBV3-1 (or the pseudogene TRBV3-2) with TRBJ2-1; 8 bases are a match to TRBD2. This CDR3 spans 15 amino acids. With 4 bases clipped from V and 4 bases from J, the junction kept 6 bases outside the gene matches. Germline V CDR1 and CDR2: LGHDT, YNNKEL (reference sequence). Here the CDR3 reads CASSRTSREYNEQFF. CDR3 bases: TGTGCCAGCAGCCGGACTAGCAGAGAATACAATGAGCAGTTCTTC.

Only one count was recorded for this clone. The chain uses TRBV13 and TRBJ2-3; D is perhaps TRBD2 (6 bases). The germline CDR1 and CDR2 sequences are PRHDT and FYEKMQ (reference sequence). Trimming left V 3 bases short and J 3 bases short, with 16 bases between. CDR3 length: 16 residues. The CDR3 loop reads CASSFFLGRKTDTQYF. Written as DNA, the CDR3 is TGTGCCAGCAGCTTCTTTTTAGGGAGGAAAACAGATACGCAGTATTTT.